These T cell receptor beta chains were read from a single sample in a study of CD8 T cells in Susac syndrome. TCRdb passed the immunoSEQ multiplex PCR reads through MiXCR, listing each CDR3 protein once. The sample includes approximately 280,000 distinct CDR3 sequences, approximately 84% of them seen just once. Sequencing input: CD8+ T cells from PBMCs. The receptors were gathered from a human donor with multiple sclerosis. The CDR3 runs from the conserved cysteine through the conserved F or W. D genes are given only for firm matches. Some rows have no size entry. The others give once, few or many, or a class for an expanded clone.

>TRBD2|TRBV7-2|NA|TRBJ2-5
CASSLTFGRKTQYF
TGTGCCAGCAGCTTAACATTCGGGAGGAAGACCCAGTACTTC
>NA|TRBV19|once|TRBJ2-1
CASSPRRHTYNEQFF
TGTGCCAGTAGCCCCAGGCGACACACTTACAATGAGCAGTTCTTC
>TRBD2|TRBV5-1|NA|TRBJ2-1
CASSLEPRTSGYNEQFF
TGCGCCAGCAGCTTGGAGCCGAGGACTAGCGGATACAATGAGCAGTTCTTC
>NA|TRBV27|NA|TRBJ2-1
CASRSPGTYNEQFF
TGTGCCAGCAGATCCCCAGGGACCTACAATGAGCAGTTCTTC
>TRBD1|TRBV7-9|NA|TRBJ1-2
CASSTQDAGTVYGYTF
TGTGCCAGCAGCACCCAAGACGCCGGGACAGTTTATGGCTACACCTTC
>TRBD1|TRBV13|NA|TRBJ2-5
CASSSQFNPGQGWQETQYF
TGTGCCAGCAGCTCCCAATTTAATCCGGGACAGGGATGGCAAGAGACCCAGTACTTC
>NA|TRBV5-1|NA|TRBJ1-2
CASSFTGSSYGYTF
TGCGCCAGCAGCTTCACCGGTTCCAGTTATGGCTACACCTTC
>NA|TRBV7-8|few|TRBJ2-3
CASSLVSFTDTQYF
TGTGCCAGCAGCTTAGTCTCCTTCACAGATACGCAGTATTTT
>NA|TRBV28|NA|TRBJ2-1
CASSFEWRGNYNEQFF
TGTGCCAGCAGTTTCGAATGGCGGGGAAACTACAATGAGCAGTTCTTC
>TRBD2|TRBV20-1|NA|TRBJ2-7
CSARDPSKTSSRYEQYF
TGCAGTGCTAGAGATCCTTCTAAGACTAGCAGCCGCTACGAGCAGTACTTC
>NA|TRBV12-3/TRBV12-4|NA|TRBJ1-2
CASSPRRGYTF
TGTGCCAGCAGCCCCCGGCGCGGCTACACCTTC
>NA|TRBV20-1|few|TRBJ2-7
CSARAKSSYEQYF
TGCAGTGCTAGAGCCAAGTCCTCCTACGAGCAGTACTTC
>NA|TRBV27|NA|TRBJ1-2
CASSYATYYGYTF
TGTGCCAGCAGTTACGCCACTTACTATGGCTACACCTTC
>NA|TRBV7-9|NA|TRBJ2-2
CASSGWTGELFF
TGTGCCAGCAGCGGCTGGACCGGGGAGCTGTTTTTT
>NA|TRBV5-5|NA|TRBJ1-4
CASSWPGQRTNEKLFF
TGTGCCAGCAGCTGGCCCGGACAGAGGACGAATGAAAAACTGTTTTTT
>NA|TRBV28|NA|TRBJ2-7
CASSFATHGGSYEQYF
TGTGCCAGCAGTTTCGCCACTCACGGAGGTTCCTACGAGCAGTACTTC
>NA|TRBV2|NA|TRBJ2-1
CAMILAALHNNEQFF
TGTGCCATGATTTTAGCGGCCCTGCACAACAATGAGCAGTTCTTC
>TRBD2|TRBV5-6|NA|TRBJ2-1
CASSFTGGGNNEQFF
TGTGCCAGCAGCTTCACGGGAGGCGGTAACAATGAGCAGTTCTTC
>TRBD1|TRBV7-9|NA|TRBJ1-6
CASSLETGNSPLHF
TGTGCCAGCAGCTTAGAGACAGGGAATTCACCCCTCCATTTT
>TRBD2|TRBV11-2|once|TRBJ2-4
CASSLGSSGINIQYF
TGTGCCAGCAGCTTGGGATCTAGCGGGATTAACATTCAGTACTTC
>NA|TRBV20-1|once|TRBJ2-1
CSARDGRERRKDEQFF
TGCAGTGCTAGAGATGGACGGGAGCGGCGGAAAGATGAGCAGTTCTTC
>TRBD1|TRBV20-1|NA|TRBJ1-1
CSAGDRGSFDEAFF
TGCAGTGCGGGGGACAGGGGCTCTTTTGATGAAGCTTTCTTT
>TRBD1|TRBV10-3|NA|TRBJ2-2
CATTNTGTDNTGELFF
TGTGCCACGACTAATACCGGGACAGACAACACCGGGGAGCTGTTTTTT
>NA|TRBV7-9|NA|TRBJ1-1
CASRGGATEAFF
TGTGCCAGCCGAGGGGGTGCCACTGAAGCTTTCTTT
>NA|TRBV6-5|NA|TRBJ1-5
CASSHYQGSNQPQHF
TGTGCCAGCAGTCACTACCAGGGGAGCAATCAGCCCCAGCATTTT
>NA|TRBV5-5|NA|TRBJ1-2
CASSLDQGMHGYTF
TGTGCCAGCAGCTTGGATCAGGGGATGCATGGCTACACCTTC
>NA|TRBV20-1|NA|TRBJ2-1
CSASRLWDSHESYNEQFF
TGCAGTGCCTCTCGTCTCTGGGACTCCCATGAATCCTACAATGAGCAGTTCTTC
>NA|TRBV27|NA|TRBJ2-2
CASRVLGVGDTGELFF
TGTGCCAGCAGGGTTTTGGGCGTGGGGGACACCGGGGAGCTGTTTTTT
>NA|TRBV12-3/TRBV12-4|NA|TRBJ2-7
CASSPISYEQYF
TGTGCCAGCAGCCCCATAAGTTACGAGCAGTACTTC
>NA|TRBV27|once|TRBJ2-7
CASSLAGVKYEQYF
TGTGCCAGCAGTTTGGCAGGGGTGAAGTACGAGCAGTACTTC
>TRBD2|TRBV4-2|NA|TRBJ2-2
CASSQAGGNTGELFF
TGTGCCAGCAGCCAAGCGGGAGGGAACACCGGGGAGCTGTTTTTT
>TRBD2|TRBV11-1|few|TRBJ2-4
CASSFGGREGFWGAKNIQYF
TGTGCCAGCAGCTTCGGTGGGCGGGAGGGCTTTTGGGGAGCCAAAAACATTCAGTACTTC
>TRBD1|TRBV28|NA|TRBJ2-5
CASSLLTGMKETQYF
TGTGCCAGCAGTTTGTTGACAGGGATGAAGGAGACCCAGTACTTC
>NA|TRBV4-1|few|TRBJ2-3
CASSTQRVDTQYF
TGCGCCAGCAGCACTCAGAGGGTAGATACGCAGTATTTT
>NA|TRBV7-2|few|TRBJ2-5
CASSPPDRVRETQYF
TGTGCCAGCAGCCCCCCGGACAGAGTACGAGAGACCCAGTACTTC
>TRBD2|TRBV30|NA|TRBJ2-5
CAWRVGSRGGETQYF
TGTGCCTGGAGGGTCGGGAGCCGGGGGGGTGAGACCCAGTACTTC
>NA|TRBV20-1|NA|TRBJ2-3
CSALGLWDTQYF
TGCAGTGCTCTCGGACTGTGGGATACGCAGTATTTT
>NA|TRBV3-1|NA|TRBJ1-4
CASSQDWSTNEKLFF
TGTGCCAGCAGCCAAGACTGGTCAACTAATGAAAAACTGTTTTTT
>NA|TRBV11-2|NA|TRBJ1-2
CASSSDTHYGYTF
TGTGCCAGCAGCTCGGACACACACTATGGCTACACCTTC
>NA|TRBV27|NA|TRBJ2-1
CASILENEQFF
TGTGCCAGCATCTTAGAGAATGAGCAGTTCTTC
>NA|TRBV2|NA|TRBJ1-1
CASYGGHTEAFF
TGTGCCAGCTACGGGGGTCACACTGAAGCTTTCTTT
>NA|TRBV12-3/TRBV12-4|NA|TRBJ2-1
CASSFSPSSYNEQFF
TGTGCCAGCAGTTTTAGCCCCAGCTCCTACAATGAGCAGTTCTTC
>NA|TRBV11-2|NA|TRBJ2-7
CASSLTPYTYEQYF
TGTGCCAGCAGCTTAACCCCCTATACCTACGAGCAGTACTTC
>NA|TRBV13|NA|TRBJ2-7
CASSLQGASYEQYF
TGTGCCAGCAGCTTACAGGGAGCCTCCTACGAGCAGTACTTC
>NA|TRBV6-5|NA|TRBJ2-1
CASSPTILYNEQFF
TGTGCCAGCAGTCCGACTATCCTATACAATGAGCAGTTCTTC
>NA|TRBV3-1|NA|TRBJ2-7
CASSPGRGAPYEQYF
TGTGCCAGCAGCCCTGGGCGGGGAGCTCCATACGAGCAGTACTTC
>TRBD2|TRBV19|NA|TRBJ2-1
CASSNRRDYGIEQFF
TGTGCCAGTAGTAACCGGCGGGACTATGGCATTGAGCAGTTCTTC
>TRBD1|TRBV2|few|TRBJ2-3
CASSERSDRYFTDTQYF
TGTGCCAGCAGCGAACGTTCGGACAGGTATTTCACAGATACGCAGTATTTT
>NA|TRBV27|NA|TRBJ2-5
CASSLAGLRAGWETQYF
TGTGCCAGCAGTTTAGCCGGCCTCAGGGCCGGGTGGGAGACCCAGTACTTC